This T cell receptor beta chain is from a study of cytomegalovirus exposure and HLA in healthy donors. Whole-study context: Around 81% of 300 to 450 genotyped donors fell in the Caucasian-associated ancestry cluster.

Researchers ran the PCR with 60 Vbeta and 13 Jbeta primers. Assay used: immunoSEQ multiplex PCR; TCRdb lists only in-frame clones, some missing. Seen here are around 130,000 clones, roughly 80% observed once, and the top ten hold 3% to 4%. In the case of this clone: The antigen remains undetermined.

Study conclusions and caveats: TCR beta sequences reportedly predicted most subjects' HLA-A and HLA-B alleles accurately. Reportedly, a later analysis found an Asian-associated ancestry cluster had fewer N-insertions than the roughly 700-donor mean.

With 5 bases clipped from V and 7 bases from J, the junction kept 6 bases outside the gene matches. Germline V lookup: CDR1 LNHNV, CDR2 YYDKDF (reference sequence). The CDR3 loop spans 14 amino acids. Sequenced sample: PBMCs. The source is a woman aged 40 to 55 in good health and CMV-seronegative. The chain links TRBV15 to TRBJ2-1, with TRBD2 identical over 9 bases. The CDR3 sequence is CATSLRAGGNEQFF. CDR3 nucleotides: TGTGCCACCAGCCTTCGGGCGGGGGGGAATGAGCAGTTCTTC.